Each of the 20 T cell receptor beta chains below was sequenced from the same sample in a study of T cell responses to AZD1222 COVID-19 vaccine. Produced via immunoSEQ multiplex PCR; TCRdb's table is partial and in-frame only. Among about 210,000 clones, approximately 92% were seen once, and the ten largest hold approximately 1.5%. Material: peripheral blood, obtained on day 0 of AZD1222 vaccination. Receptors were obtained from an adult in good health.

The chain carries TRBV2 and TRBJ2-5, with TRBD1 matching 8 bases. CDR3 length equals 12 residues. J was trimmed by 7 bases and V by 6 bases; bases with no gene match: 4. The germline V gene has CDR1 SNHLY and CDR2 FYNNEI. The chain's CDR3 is CASSGTGVTQYF. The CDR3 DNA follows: TGTGCCAGCAGCGGGACAGGCGTGACCCAGTACTTC.

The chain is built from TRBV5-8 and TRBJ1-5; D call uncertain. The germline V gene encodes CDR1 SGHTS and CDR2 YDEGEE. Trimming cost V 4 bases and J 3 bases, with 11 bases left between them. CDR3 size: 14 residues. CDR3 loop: CASSPLQFNQPQHF. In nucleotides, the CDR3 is TGTGCCAGCAGCCCCTTACAATTCAATCAGCCCCAGCATTTT.

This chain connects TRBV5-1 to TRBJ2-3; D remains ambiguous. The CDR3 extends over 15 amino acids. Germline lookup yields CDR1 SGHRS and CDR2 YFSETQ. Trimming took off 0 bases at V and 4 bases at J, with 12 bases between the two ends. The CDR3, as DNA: TGCGCCAGCAGCTTGGGGGGAAGGCGCCCAGATACGCAGTATTTT. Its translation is CASSLGGRRPDTQYF.

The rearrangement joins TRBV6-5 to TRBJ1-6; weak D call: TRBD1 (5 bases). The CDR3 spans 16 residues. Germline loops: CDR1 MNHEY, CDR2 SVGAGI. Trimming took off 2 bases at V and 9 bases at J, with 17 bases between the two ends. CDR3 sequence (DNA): TGTGCCAGCAGTTACAGGAGGGGTCCTAGTACTTCACCCCTCCACTTT. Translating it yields CASSYRRGPSTSPLHF.

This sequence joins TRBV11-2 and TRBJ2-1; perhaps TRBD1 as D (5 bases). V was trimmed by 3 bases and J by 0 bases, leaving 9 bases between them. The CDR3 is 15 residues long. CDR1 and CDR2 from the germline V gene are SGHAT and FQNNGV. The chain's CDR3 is CASSLTVSSYNEQFF. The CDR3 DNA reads TGTGCCAGCAGCTTGACAGTCTCCTCCTACAATGAGCAGTTCTTC.

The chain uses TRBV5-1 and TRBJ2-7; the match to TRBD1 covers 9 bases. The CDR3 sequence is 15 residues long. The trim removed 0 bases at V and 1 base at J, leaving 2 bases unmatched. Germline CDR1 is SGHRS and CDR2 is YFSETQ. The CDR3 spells CASSLGGTGSYEQYF. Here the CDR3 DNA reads TGCGCCAGCAGCTTGGGAGGGACAGGGTCCTACGAGCAGTACTTC.

As DNA, the CDR3 is TGTGCCAGCAGTCCCCAAGCAGGGGGCAATGAAAAACTGTTTTTT. Its protein product is CASSPQAGGNEKLFF. The chain employs TRBV3-1 (or the pseudogene TRBV3-2) and TRBJ1-4; 8 nucleotides agree with TRBD1. Germline V gene lookup returns CDR1 LGHDT and CDR2 YNNKEL (reference sequence). The CDR3 spans 15 residues. The V segment lost 6 bases and the J segment 5 bases; nucleotides outside the gene matches: 8.

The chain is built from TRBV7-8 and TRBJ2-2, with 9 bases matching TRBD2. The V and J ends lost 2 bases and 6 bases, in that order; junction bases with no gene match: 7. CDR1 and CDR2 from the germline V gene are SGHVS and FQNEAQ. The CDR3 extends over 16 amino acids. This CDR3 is CASSLPTSGVPGELFF. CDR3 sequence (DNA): TGTGCCAGCAGCTTACCGACTAGCGGAGTTCCCGGGGAGCTGTTTTTT.

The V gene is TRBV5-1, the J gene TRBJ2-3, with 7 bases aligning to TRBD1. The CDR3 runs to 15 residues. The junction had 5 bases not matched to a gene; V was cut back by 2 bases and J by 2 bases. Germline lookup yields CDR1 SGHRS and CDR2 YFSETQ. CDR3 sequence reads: CASSLPDRVTDTQYF. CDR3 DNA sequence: TGCGCCAGCAGCTTACCCGACAGGGTCACAGATACGCAGTATTTT.

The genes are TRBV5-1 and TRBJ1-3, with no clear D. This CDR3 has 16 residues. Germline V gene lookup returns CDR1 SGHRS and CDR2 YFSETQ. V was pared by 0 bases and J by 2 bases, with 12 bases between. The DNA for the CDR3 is TGCGCCAGCAGCTTGGCGAGGGTTAAGGCTGGAAACACCATATATTTT. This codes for CASSLARVKAGNTIYF. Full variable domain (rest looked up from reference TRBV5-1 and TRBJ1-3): KAGVTQTPRYLIKTRGQQVTLSCSPISGHRSVSWYQQTPGQGLQFLFEYFSETQRNKGNFPGRFSGRQFSNSRSEMNVSTLELGDSALYLCASSLARVKAGNTIYFGEGSWLTVV.

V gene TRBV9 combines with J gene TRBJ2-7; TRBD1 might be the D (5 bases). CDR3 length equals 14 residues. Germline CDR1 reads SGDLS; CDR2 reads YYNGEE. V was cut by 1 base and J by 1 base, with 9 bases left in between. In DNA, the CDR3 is TGTGCCAGCAGCGTACAACAGGAGTCCTACGAGCAGTACTTC. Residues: CASSVQQESYEQYF.

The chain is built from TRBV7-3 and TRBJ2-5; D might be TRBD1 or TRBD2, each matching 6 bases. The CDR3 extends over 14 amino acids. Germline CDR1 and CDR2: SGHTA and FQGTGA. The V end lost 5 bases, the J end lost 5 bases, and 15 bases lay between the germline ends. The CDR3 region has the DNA TGTGCCAGCAGCCCCTCGGGGGCGAGGGAGACCCAGTACTTC. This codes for CASSPSGARETQYF.

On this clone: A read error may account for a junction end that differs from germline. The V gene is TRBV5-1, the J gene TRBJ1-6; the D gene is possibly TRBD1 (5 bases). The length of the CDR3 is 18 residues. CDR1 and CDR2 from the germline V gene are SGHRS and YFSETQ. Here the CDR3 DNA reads TGCGCCAGCAGCATGGACTCCGACCCACGACGGGGGAATTCACCCCTTCACTTT. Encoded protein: CASSMDSDPRRGNSPLHF.

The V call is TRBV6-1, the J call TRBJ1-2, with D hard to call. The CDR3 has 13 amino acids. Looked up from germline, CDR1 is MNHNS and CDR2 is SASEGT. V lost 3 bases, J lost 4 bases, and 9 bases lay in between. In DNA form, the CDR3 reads TGTGCCAGCAGTGAGGCCAGTCTCTATGGCTACACCTTC. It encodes CASSEASLYGYTF.

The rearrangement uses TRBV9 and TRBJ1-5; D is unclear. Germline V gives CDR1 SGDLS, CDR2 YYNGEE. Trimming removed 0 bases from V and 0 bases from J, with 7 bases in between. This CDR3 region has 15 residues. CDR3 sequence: CASSVGEVSNQPQHF. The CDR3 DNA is TGTGCCAGCAGCGTAGGGGAGGTTAGCAATCAGCCCCAGCATTTT.

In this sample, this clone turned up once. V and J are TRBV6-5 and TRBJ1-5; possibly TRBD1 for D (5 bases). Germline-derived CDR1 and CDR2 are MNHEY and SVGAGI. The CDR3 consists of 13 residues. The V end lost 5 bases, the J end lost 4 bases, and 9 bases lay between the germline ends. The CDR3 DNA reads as TGTGCCAGCAGTACAGGACTTAATCAGCCCCAGCATTTT. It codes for CASSTGLNQPQHF.

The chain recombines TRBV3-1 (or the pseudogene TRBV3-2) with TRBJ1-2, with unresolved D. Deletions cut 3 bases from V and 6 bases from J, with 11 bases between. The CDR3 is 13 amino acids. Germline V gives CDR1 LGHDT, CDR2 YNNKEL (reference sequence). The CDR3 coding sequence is TGTGCCAGCAGCCAGTCGCTGCTGGATGGCTACACCTTC. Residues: CASSQSLLDGYTF.

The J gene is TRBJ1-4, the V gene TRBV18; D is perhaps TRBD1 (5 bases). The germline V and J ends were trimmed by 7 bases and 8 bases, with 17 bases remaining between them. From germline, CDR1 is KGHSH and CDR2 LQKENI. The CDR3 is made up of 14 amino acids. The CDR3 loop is CASFSGTSGEKLFF. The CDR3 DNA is TGTGCCAGCTTTTCCGGGACCTCTGGGGAAAAACTGTTTTTT.

CDR3 in DNA: TGTGCCAGCAGTCGGAGACAGGGTTCACGGAACACCATATATTTT. It translates to CASSRRQGSRNTIYF. This chain connects TRBV28 to TRBJ1-3; 7 positions agree with TRBD1. This CDR3 region has 15 residues. CDR1 MDHEN and CDR2 SYDVKM come from the germline V gene. V lost 5 bases and J lost 7; bases outside the gene matches: 11.

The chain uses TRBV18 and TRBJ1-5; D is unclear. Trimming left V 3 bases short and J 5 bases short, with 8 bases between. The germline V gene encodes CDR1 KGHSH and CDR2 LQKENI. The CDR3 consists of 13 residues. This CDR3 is CASSPRADQPQHF. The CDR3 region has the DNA TGTGCCAGCTCACCGAGGGCTGATCAGCCCCAGCATTTT.